The 27 T cell receptor beta chains reported below all come from one sample, sequenced in a study of shared clonotypes between healthy human individuals. Libraries were prepared by immunoSEQ multiplex PCR; TCRdb keeps only in-frame clonotypes and omits some of them. The top ten clones hold around 15% of a sample with around 320,000 clones, 87% of them seen once. Sequencing was done on a sample of memory CD8+ T cells sorted from blood. Described subset: CD45RO+ cells pooled with CCR7-negative TemRA cells. These receptors were collected from a man aged 18 to 29 in good health.

The chain recombines TRBV11-2 with TRBJ2-5; D not resolved. The CDR3 consists of 12 residues. Germline V CDR1 and CDR2: SGHAT, FQNNGV. Trimming pared 5 bases from V and 1 base from J, leaving 5 bases between. In nucleotides, the CDR3 is TGTGCCAGCAGCGTCTTCCAAGAGACCCAGTACTTC. Encoded protein: CASSVFQETQYF.

The CDR3 nucleotides are TGCGCCAGCAGCGATCGGACAGTCTACGAGCAGTACTTC. It codes for CASSDRTVYEQYF. This chain joins TRBV5-1 and TRBJ2-7, with D tentatively TRBD1 (6 bases). The CDR3 consists of 13 residues. Germline values: CDR1 SGHRS, CDR2 YFSETQ. The V and J ends lost 4 bases and 3 bases respectively, with 11 bases between them. Variable domain in full (rest from reference TRBV5-1 and TRBJ2-7): KAGVTQTPRYLIKTRGQQVTLSCSPISGHRSVSWYQQTPGQGLQFLFEYFSETQRNKGNFPGRFSGRQFSNSRSEMNVSTLELGDSALYLCASSDRTVYEQYFGPGTRLTVT.

V usage is TRBV12-5 and J usage is TRBJ2-7; 7 positions agree with TRBD1. The germline gives CDR1 LGHNT, CDR2 FRNRAP. This CDR3 has 16 residues. V trimming: 2 bases; J trimming: 1 base; junction bases outside the gene matches: 8. CDR3 coding DNA: TGTGCTAGTGGTTTGTCCCTGGGACAGCGGTCCTACGAGCAGTACTTC. Translation: CASGLSLGQRSYEQYF.

This chain connects TRBV10-3 to TRBJ1-3; 7 bases align to TRBD1. Germline assignment: CDR1 ENHRY and CDR2 SYGVKD. V shed 6 bases, J shed 1 base, and the junction held 6 bases outside the gene matches. There are 15 residues in the CDR3. The CDR3 bases are TGTGCCATCAGGTCCGGGACAGAGTCTGGAAACACCATATATTTT. This gives the protein CAIRSGTESGNTIYF.

The J gene is TRBJ2-7, the V gene TRBV9, with 10 bases aligning to TRBD2. CDR3 length: 19 residues. After removal of 4 bases from V and 6 bases from J, the junction contained 22 bases not matched to a gene. Germline V gives CDR1 SGDLS, CDR2 YYNGEE. The DNA for the CDR3 is TGTGCCAGCAGCTTAACGGGGGCAGGGGGTCTAGCGGGAGACCCCGAGCAGTACTTC. It codes for CASSLTGAGGLAGDPEQYF.

The V call is TRBV14, the J call TRBJ1-6; TRBD1 is a possible D gene (5 bases). The V end was cut by 3 bases, the J end by 5 bases, with 17 bases between. This CDR3 comprises 17 residues. In germline, CDR1 is SGHDN, CDR2 FVKESK. The CDR3 loop is CASSHPQGRLDNSPLHF. CDR3 in DNA: TGTGCCAGCAGCCATCCTCAGGGACGGTTGGATAATTCACCCCTCCACTTT.

As regards this clone: Only one base separates this from a far larger clonotype, so it likely reflects a read error. At the DNA level, this CDR3 is encoded by other sequences in the same sample as well. V is TRBV7-9 and J is TRBJ2-7; D ambiguous. Looked up from germline, CDR1 is SEHNR and CDR2 is FQNEAQ (reference sequence). V lost 1 base and J 1 base, leaving 5 bases between the germline ends. The CDR3 has 13 residues. CDR3: CASSLDGSYEQYF. CDR3 DNA: TGTGCCAGCAGCTTAGACGGTTCCTACGAGCAGTACTTC. Based on the CDR3 plus reference TRBV7-9 and TRBJ2-7, the full variable domain is DTGVSQNPRHKITKRGQNVTFRCDPISEHNRLYWYRQTLGQGPEFLTYFQNEAQLEKSRLLSDRFSAERPKGSFSTLEIQRTEQGDSAMYLCASSLDGSYEQYFGPGTRLTVT.

The gene calls are TRBV6-5 and TRBJ2-1; no definite D call. The V end was cut by 0 bases, the J end by 1 base, with 4 bases between. Germline CDR1 MNHEY, CDR2 SVGAGI. The CDR3 extends over 14 amino acids. CDR3 region: CASSYSGSYNEQFF. The CDR3 nucleotides are TGTGCCAGCAGTTACTCGGGGTCCTACAATGAGCAGTTCTTC.

This chain joins TRBV5-1 and TRBJ1-2; the D is unclear. Germline CDR1 is SGHRS and CDR2 is YFSETQ. Trimming stripped 0 bases from V and 6 bases from J, with 9 bases between. The CDR3 loop spans 13 amino acids. The chain's CDR3 is CASSLDGPDGYTF. The CDR3 nucleotides are TGCGCCAGCAGCTTGGACGGGCCTGATGGCTACACCTTC.

This chain uses TRBV29-1 with TRBJ2-3, with a tentative D call TRBD1 (6 bases). Germline V lookup: CDR1 SQVTM, CDR2 ANQGSEA. This CDR3 is built from 18 residues. V was pared by 4 bases and J by 0 bases, with 23 bases between. DNA of the CDR3: TGCAGCGTTGTGGGGGACCTGACGACAGGCTTTAGCACAGATACGCAGTATTTT. Translating it yields CSVVGDLTTGFSTDTQYF.

V usage is TRBV19 and J usage is TRBJ1-6; 7 nucleotides line up with TRBD1. CDR1 is LNHDA and CDR2 is SQIVND in the germline V gene (reference sequence). J was trimmed by 8 bases and V by 5 bases; bases with no gene match: 9. This CDR3 comprises 15 residues. CDR3 residues: CASSPSGRGDSPLHF. For the CDR3, the DNA is TGTGCCAGTAGTCCCAGCGGCAGGGGGGATTCACCCCTCCACTTT. Complete variable domain (other parts from reference TRBV19 and TRBJ1-6): DGGITQSPKYLFRKEGQNVTLSCEQNLNHDAMYWYRQDPGQGLRLIYYSQIVNDFQKGDIAEGYSVSREKKESFPLTVTSAQKNPTAFYLCASSPSGRGDSPLHFGNGTRLTVT.

The chain couples TRBV4-3 to TRBJ2-3, with 8 bases aligning to TRBD2. V was pared by 4 bases and J by 0 bases, with 6 bases of the junction left unmatched. Germline CDR1 LGHNA, CDR2 YSLEER. The CDR3 covers 16 residues. This CDR3 reads CASSPRLAKSTDTQYF. CDR3 DNA: TGCGCCAGCAGCCCAAGACTAGCGAAAAGCACAGATACGCAGTATTTT.

The genes are TRBV11-2 and TRBJ2-7; D gene uncertain. CDR3 length: 16 amino acids. Germline CDR1 reads SGHAT; CDR2 reads FQNNGV. V was trimmed by 1 base and J by 2 bases, leaving 15 bases between them. CDR3 residues: CASSLGNRDTTYEQYF. CDR3 coding DNA: TGTGCCAGCAGCTTAGGGAACAGAGATACAACCTACGAGCAGTACTTC.

V usage is TRBV6-1 and J usage is TRBJ1-6, with D perhaps matching TRBD1 (5 bases). The CDR3 contains 13 residues. Germline CDR1 is MNHNS and CDR2 is SASEGT. V was shortened by 9 bases and J by 7 bases, with 13 bases between the two germline ends. The CDR3 spells CASGPWGNSPLHF. CDR3 nucleotides: TGTGCCAGTGGGCCCTGGGGGAATTCACCCCTCCACTTT.

This clone showed up just a few times. The V gene is TRBV9, the J gene TRBJ2-7; TRBD1 agrees at 9 bases. The germline CDR1 and CDR2 sequences are SGDLS and YYNGEE. This CDR3 region has 14 residues. After removal of 4 bases from V and 6 bases from J, the junction contained 8 bases not matched to a gene. DNA of the CDR3: TGTGCCAGCAGCCCGCGGACAGGGGCATCCGAGCAGTACTTC. Residues: CASSPRTGASEQYF. The full variable domain, in which reference TRBV9 and TRBJ2-7 provide the parts outside the CDR3, is DSGVTQTPKHLITATGQRVTLRCSPRSGDLSVYWYQQSLDQGLQFLIQYYNGEERAKGNILERFSAQQFPDLHSELNLSSLELGDSALYFCASSPRTGASEQYFGPGTRLTVT.

This clone occurred once. The rearrangement joins TRBV15 to TRBJ2-3; the D gene is possibly TRBD2 (6 bases). V dropped 0 bases and J dropped 15 bases, with 19 bases sitting between them. Germline loops: CDR1 LNHNV, CDR2 YYDKDF (reference sequence). CDR3 length equals 14 residues. This CDR3 is CATSRDLRDWGLYF. CDR3 bases: TGTGCCACCAGCAGAGACCTCCGGGACTGGGGACTTTATTTT.

The genes are TRBV6-5 and TRBJ2-5; TRBD2 aligns across 10 bases. Trimming took 2 bases from V and 4 from J; bases not matched to a gene: 4. The CDR3 has 15 amino acids. Germline CDR1 is MNHEY and CDR2 is SVGAGI. The DNA of the CDR3 is TGTGCCAGCAGTTACGCTAGCGGGAGTAGAGAGACCCAGTACTTC. Amino acid sequence: CASSYASGSRETQYF.

This chain connects TRBV4-3 to TRBJ1-5, with 9 bases aligning to TRBD1. CDR3 length: 15 amino acids. Germline-derived CDR1 and CDR2 are LGHNA and YSLEER. The trim removed 4 bases at V and 5 bases at J, leaving 6 bases unmatched. The CDR3 DNA follows: TGCGCCAGCAGCCGATACAGGGGGCGAGATCAGCCCCAGCATTTT. Translating gives CASSRYRGRDQPQHF.

This sequence joins TRBV9 and TRBJ1-2; D remains unclear. Germline CDR1 SGDLS, CDR2 YYNGEE. The CDR3 extends over 13 amino acids. The V end was cut by 0 bases, the J end by 0 bases, with 3 bases between. Here the CDR3 reads CASSVGTNYGYTF. CDR3 DNA: TGTGCCAGCAGCGTAGGTACTAACTATGGCTACACCTTC.

The chain employs TRBV4-1 and TRBJ2-7; D unresolved. Trimming pared 4 bases from V and 5 bases from J, leaving 12 bases between. CDR3 size: 13 residues. CDR1 MGHRA and CDR2 YSYEKL come from the germline V gene. The CDR3 bases are TGCGCCAGCAGCCCGCAGGAATCCCACGAGCAGTACTTC. This sequence encodes CASSPQESHEQYF.

The chain has TRBV30 and TRBJ2-5, with TRBD1 matching 7 bases. Germline values: CDR1 GTSNPN, CDR2 SVGIG (reference sequence). CDR3 length: 13 amino acids. V lost 2 bases and J lost 4; bases outside the gene matches: 4. The CDR3 spells CAWSLGQRETQYF. Written as DNA, the CDR3 is TGTGCCTGGAGTTTGGGACAGCGAGAGACCCAGTACTTC.

Comment on this clone: This same CDR3 is encoded by further DNA sequences in the sample. This rearrangement joins TRBV29-1 to TRBJ2-7; 7 nucleotides agree with TRBD1. Germline CDR1 and CDR2: SQVTM and ANQGSEA. The junction had 3 bases not matched to a gene; V was cut back by 1 base and J by 0 bases. There are 14 residues in the CDR3. CDR3 protein: CSVEVSGGSYEQYF. The CDR3 DNA is TGCAGCGTTGAAGTTTCAGGGGGCTCCTACGAGCAGTACTTC.

This chain links TRBV7-9 with TRBJ1-4; no reliable D call. The CDR3 contains 15 residues. V was pared by 5 bases and J by 0 bases, with 10 bases between. Germline loops: CDR1 SEHNR, CDR2 FQNEAQ (reference sequence). The CDR3 loop reads CASSRTPTTNEKLFF. The CDR3 DNA reads as TGTGCCAGCAGCCGGACCCCTACAACTAATGAAAAACTGTTTTTT.

This clone was picked up one time. The V and J genes are TRBV27 and TRBJ2-7, with D perhaps matching TRBD1 or TRBD2 (5 bases each). The germline CDR1 and CDR2 sequences are MNHEY and SMNVEV (reference sequence). V lost 1 base and J 5 bases, leaving 12 bases between the germline ends. This CDR3 comprises 14 residues. In nucleotides, the CDR3 is TGTGCCAGCAGTTTATTCCGGGGCACCCACGAGCAGTACTTC. Translating it yields CASSLFRGTHEQYF.

The chain employs TRBV5-1 and TRBJ2-7; 10 nucleotides match TRBD1. Trimming took 3 bases from V and 3 from J; bases not matched to a gene: 3. CDR1 is SGHRS and CDR2 is YFSETQ in the germline V gene. This CDR3 comprises 14 residues. Written as DNA, the CDR3 is TGCGCCAGCAGCTCCCGGGACAGGGGCTACGAGCAGTACTTC. It yields the protein CASSSRDRGYEQYF. The full variable domain, rest sourced from reference TRBV5-1 and TRBJ2-7, is KAGVTQTPRYLIKTRGQQVTLSCSPISGHRSVSWYQQTPGQGLQFLFEYFSETQRNKGNFPGRFSGRQFSNSRSEMNVSTLELGDSALYLCASSSRDRGYEQYFGPGTRLTVT.

V usage is TRBV6-1 and J usage is TRBJ1-1; 7 nucleotides align to TRBD1. The V and J ends lost 0 bases and 4 bases, in that order; junction bases with no gene match: 14. CDR3 size: 18 residues. CDR1 MNHNS and CDR2 SASEGT come from the germline V gene. The CDR3 bases are TGTGCCAGCAGTGAAGCCCTGAGGGGGCAGGGTTGGACCACTGAAGCTTTCTTT. Protein sequence: CASSEALRGQGWTTEAFF.

CDR3 sequence (DNA): TGTGCCAGTAGTATCCGTGGGGACAATGAGCAGTTCTTC. This encodes CASSIRGDNEQFF. V usage is TRBV19 and J usage is TRBJ2-1, with unresolved D. Trimming took off 3 bases at V and 5 bases at J, with 8 bases between the two ends. CDR3 size: 13 residues. Germline V lookup: CDR1 LNHDA, CDR2 SQIVND (reference sequence).